Reported below is one TCR beta chain. This sample stems from a study of cytomegalovirus exposure and HLA in healthy donors. Use of 60 Vbeta and 13 Jbeta primers characterized the PCR. Libraries were prepared by immunoSEQ multiplex PCR; TCRdb keeps only in-frame clonotypes and omits some of them. The sample shows approximately 160,000 clones, around four fifths of them seen only once. The V gene's germline CDR1 is MGHRA and CDR2 YSYEKL. The V gene end was trimmed by 2 bases and the J gene end by 3 bases; junction bases not matched to a gene: 2. This CDR3 region has 14 residues. Source material: PBMCs. The chain recombines TRBV4-1 with TRBJ2-3; 7 bases align to TRBD2. This TCR came from a male donor in good health and CMV-seropositive. The CDR3 sequence: CASSQWGGTDTQYF. Here the CDR3 DNA reads TGCGCCAGCAGCCAATGGGGGGGGACAGATACGCAGTATTTT.